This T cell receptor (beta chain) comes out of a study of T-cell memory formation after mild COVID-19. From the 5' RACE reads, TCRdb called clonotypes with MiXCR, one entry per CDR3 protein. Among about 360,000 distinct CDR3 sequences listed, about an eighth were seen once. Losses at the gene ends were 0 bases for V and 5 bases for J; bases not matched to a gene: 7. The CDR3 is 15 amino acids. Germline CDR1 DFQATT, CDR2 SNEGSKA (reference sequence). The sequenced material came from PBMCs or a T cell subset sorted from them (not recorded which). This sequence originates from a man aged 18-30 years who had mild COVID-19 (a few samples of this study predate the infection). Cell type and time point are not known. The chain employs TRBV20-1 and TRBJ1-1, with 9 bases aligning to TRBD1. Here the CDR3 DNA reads TGCAGTGCTAGAGATCGGGGGACAGGGTTTACTGAAGCTTTCTTT. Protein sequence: CSARDRGTGFTEAFF.